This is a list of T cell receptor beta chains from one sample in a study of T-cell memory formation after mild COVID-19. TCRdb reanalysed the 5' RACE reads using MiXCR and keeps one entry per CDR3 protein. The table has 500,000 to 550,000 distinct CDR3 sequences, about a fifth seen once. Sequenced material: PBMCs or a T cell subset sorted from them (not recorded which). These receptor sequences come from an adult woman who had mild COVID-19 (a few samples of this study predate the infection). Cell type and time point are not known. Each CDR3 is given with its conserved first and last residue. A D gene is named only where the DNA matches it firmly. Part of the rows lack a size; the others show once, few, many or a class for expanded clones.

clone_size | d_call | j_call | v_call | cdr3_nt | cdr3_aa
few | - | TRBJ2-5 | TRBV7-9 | TGTGCCAGCAGCGCCCCTGTCGAGACCCAGTACTTC | CASSAPVETQYF
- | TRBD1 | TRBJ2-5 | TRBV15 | TGTGCCACCAGCATACGGGACAGAGGGCTTGAGACCCAGTACTTC | CATSIRDRGLETQYF
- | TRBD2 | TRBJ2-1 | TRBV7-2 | TGTGCCAGCAGCTATTTAGCGGGAGGAACCTACAATGAGCAGTTCTTC | CASSYLAGGTYNEQFF
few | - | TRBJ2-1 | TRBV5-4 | TGTGCCAGCAGCGCCCGGGGACGCAATGAGCAGTTCTTC | CASSARGRNEQFF
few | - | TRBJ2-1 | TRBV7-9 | TGTGCCAGCAGCCCTAGAATAGGGGAGCAGTTCTTC | CASSPRIGEQFF
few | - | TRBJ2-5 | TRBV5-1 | TGCGCCAGCAGCCCCCGGACATTCCAAGAGACCCAGTACTTC | CASSPRTFQETQYF
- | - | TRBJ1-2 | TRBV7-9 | TGTGCCAGCAGCGCGCCGCAGGGATTTAACTATGGCTACACCTTC | CASSAPQGFNYGYTF
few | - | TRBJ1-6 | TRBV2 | TGTGCCAGCAGTGGTAGTGGGAATTCACCCCTCCACTTT | CASSGSGNSPLHF
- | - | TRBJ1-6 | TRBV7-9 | TGTGCCAGCAGCTTAGCATGGGTGTCCTATAATTCACCCCTCCACTTT | CASSLAWVSYNSPLHF
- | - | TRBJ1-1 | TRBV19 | TGTGCCAGTAGTATAGACAGGGGAAGAACTGAAGCTTTCTTT | CASSIDRGRTEAFF
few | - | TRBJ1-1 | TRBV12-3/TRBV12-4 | TGTGCCAGCAGTCCGCGATCCGGGGCTGGCACTGAAGCTTTCTTT | CASSPRSGAGTEAFF
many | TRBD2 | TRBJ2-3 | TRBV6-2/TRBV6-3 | TGTGCCAGCAGAAAGATGGGACTAGCGGGAGCAGATACGCAGTATTTT | CASRKMGLAGADTQYF
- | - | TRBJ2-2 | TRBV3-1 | TGTGCCAGCAGCCGGTCCGGGACGGCGAACACCGGGGAGCTGTTTTTT | CASSRSGTANTGELFF
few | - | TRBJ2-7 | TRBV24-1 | TGTGCCACCAGGCCGACAACCACAGGGTCCTACGAGCAGTACTTC | CATRPTTTGSYEQYF
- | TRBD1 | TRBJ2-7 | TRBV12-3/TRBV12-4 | TGTGCCAGCAGGGACGGGACAGGTCTCTACGAGCAGTACTTC | CASRDGTGLYEQYF
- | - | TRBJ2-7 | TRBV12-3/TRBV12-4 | TGTGCCAGCCCGCCGCCTTGGGGCCTGCCCTACGAGCAGTACTTC | CASPPPWGLPYEQYF